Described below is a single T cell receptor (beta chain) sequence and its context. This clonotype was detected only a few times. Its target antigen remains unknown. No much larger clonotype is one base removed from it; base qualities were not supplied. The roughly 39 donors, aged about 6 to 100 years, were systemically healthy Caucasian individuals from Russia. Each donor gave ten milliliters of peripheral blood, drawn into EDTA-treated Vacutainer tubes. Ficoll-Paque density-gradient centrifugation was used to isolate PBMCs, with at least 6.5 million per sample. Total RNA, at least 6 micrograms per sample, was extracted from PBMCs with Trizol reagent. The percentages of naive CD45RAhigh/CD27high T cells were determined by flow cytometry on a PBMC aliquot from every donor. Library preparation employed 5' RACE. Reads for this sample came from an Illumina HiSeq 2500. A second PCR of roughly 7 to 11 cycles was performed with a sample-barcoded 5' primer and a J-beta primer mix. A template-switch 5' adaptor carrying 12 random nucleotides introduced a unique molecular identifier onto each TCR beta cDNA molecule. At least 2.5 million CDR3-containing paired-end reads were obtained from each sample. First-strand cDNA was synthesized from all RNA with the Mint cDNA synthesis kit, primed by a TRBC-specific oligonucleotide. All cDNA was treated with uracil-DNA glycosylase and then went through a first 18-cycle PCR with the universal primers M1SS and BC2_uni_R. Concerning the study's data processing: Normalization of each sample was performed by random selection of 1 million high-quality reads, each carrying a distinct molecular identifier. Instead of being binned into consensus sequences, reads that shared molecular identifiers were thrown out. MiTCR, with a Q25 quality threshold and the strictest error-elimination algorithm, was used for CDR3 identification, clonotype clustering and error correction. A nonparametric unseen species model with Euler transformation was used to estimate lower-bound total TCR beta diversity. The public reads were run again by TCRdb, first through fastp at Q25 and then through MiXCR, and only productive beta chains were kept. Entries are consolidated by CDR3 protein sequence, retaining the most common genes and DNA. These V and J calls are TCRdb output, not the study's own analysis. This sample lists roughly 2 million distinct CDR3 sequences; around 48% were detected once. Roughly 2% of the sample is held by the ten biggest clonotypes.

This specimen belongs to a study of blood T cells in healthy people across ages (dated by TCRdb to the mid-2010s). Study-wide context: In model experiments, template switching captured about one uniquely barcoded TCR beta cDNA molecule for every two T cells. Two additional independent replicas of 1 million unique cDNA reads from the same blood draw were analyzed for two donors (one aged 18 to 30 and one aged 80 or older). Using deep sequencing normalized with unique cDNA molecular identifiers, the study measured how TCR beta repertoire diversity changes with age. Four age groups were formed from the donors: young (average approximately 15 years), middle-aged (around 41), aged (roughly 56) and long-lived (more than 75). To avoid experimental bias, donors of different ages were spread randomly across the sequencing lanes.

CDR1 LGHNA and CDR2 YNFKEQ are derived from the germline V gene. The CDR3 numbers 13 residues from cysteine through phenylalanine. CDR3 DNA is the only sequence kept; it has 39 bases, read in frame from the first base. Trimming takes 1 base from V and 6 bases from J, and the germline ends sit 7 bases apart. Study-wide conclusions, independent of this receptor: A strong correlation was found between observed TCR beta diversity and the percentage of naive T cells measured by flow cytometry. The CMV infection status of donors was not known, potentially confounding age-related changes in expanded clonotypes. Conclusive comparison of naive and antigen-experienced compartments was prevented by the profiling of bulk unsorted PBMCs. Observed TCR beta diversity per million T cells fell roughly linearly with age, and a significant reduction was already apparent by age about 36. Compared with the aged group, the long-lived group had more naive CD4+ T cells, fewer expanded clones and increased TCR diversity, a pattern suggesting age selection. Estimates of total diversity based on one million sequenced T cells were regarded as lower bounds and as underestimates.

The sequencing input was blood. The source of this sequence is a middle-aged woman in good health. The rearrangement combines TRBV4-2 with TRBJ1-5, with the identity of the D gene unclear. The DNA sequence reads TGTGCCAGCAGCCAAGCTCCGGGTCAGCCCCAGCATTTT. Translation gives CASSQAPGQPQHF.